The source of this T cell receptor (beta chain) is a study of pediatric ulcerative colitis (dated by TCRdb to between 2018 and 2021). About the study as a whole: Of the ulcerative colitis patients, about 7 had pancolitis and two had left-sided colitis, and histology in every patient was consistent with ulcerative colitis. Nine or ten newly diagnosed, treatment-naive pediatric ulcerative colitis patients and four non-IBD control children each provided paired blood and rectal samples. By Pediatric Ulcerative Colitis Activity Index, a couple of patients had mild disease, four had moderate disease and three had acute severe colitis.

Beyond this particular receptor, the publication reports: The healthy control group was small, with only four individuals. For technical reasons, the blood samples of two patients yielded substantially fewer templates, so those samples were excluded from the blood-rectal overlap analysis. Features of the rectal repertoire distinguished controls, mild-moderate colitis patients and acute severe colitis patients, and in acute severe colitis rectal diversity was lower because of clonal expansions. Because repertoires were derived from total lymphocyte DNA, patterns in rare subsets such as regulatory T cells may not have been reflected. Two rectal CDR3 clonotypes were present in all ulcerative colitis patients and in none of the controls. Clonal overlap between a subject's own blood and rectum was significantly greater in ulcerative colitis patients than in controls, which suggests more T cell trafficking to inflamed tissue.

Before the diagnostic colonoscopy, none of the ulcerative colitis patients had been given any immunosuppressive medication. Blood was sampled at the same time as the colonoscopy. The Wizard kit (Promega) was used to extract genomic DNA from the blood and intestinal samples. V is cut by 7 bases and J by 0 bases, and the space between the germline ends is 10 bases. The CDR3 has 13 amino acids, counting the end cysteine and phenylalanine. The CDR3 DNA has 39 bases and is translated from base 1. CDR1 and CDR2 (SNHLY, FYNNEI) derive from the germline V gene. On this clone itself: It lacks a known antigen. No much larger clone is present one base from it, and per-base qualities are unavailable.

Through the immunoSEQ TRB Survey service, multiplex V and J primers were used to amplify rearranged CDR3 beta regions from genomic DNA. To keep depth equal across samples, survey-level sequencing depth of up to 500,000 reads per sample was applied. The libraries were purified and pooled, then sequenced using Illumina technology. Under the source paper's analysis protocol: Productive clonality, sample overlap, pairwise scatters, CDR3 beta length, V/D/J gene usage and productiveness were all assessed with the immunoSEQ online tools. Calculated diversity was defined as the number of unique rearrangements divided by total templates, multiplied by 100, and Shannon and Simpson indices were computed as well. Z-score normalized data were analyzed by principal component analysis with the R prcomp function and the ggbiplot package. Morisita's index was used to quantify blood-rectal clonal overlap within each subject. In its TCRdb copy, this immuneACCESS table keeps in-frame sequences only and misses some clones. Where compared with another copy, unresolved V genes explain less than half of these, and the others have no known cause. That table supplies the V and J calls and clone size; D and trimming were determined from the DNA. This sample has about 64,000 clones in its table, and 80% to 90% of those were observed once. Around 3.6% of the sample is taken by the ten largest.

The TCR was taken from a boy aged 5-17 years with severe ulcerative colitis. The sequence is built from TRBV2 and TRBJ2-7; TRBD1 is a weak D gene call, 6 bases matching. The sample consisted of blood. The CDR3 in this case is CASIGQSSYEQYF. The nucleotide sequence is TGTGCCAGCATAGGACAGAGCTCCTACGAGCAGTACTTC.